These 17 T cell receptor beta chains originate from one sample sequenced in a study of cytomegalovirus exposure and HLA in healthy donors. Use of 60 Vbeta and 13 Jbeta primers characterized the PCR. Measured with immunoSEQ multiplex PCR; TCRdb has only the in-frame clones, and not every one. The data show approximately 270,000 clones, about four fifths seen once. The sequenced sample consisted of PBMCs. Every receptor here comes from a girl aged 2 to 9 in good health and CMV-seronegative.

The chain combines TRBV5-4 with TRBJ2-3; no clear D. Looked up from germline, CDR1 is SGHNT and CDR2 is YYREEE (reference sequence). The CDR3 spans 11 residues. The V end was cut by 3 bases, the J end by 7 bases, with 6 bases between. The CDR3: CASSSQYTQYF. CDR3 DNA: TGTGCCAGCAGCTCGCAGTATACGCAGTATTTT.

This clone was recorded only once. This sequence joins TRBV4-1 and TRBJ1-3; D is unclear. Germline V lookup: CDR1 MGHRA, CDR2 YSYEKL. The CDR3 is 17 amino acids. Trimming removed 0 bases at V and 3 bases at J, with 15 bases between. The DNA of the CDR3 is TGCGCCAGCAGCCAAGAACGAGGCGGATCGGGTGGAAACACCATATATTTT. Translating gives CASSQERGGSGGNTIYF.

Only a few counts were recorded for this clone. The chain links TRBV19 to TRBJ1-1; weak D call: TRBD1 (6 bases). This CDR3 comprises 15 residues. Germline-derived CDR1 and CDR2 are LNHDA and SQIVND (reference sequence). The V and J ends lost 3 bases and 0 bases respectively, with 11 bases between them. The CDR3 spells CASSMDSRMNTEAFF. The CDR3 nucleotides are TGTGCCAGTAGTATGGACAGTAGGATGAACACTGAAGCTTTCTTT.

This rearrangement joins TRBV7-9 to TRBJ2-7, with a weak D call TRBD1 (7 bases). Germline V CDR1 and CDR2: SEHNR, FQNEAQ (reference sequence). V dropped 5 bases and J dropped 7 bases, with 24 bases sitting between them. CDR3 length equals 16 residues. CDR3 sequence reads: CASSGVQGGGLEEQYF. CDR3 bases: TGTGCCAGCAGCGGAGTTCAGGGGGGCGGCCTAGAGGAGCAGTACTTC.

This chain uses TRBV18 with TRBJ1-3; TRBD1 agrees at 7 bases. The J segment lost 3 bases and the V segment lost 2 bases, leaving 1 base of the junction unmatched. CDR3 length: 14 residues. Germline CDR1 and CDR2: KGHSH and LQKENI. The CDR3: CASSPTGVGNTIYF. Written as DNA, the CDR3 is TGTGCCAGCTCACCAACAGGGGTTGGAAACACCATATATTTT.

This clone was found a few times. The chain is built from TRBV10-3 and TRBJ1-1; a possible D gene is TRBD1 (6 bases). The CDR3 totals 13 residues. The V and J ends lost 4 bases and 7 bases respectively, with 13 bases between them. Germline V gene data show CDR1 as ENHRY and CDR2 as SYGVKD. This CDR3 reads CAISGQGFGEAFF. CDR3 coding DNA: TGTGCCATCAGTGGTCAGGGGTTCGGTGAAGCTTTCTTT.

The chain carries TRBV27 and TRBJ2-2; D remains ambiguous. Germline values: CDR1 MNHEY, CDR2 SMNVEV (reference sequence). The V end was cut by 3 bases, the J end by 7 bases, with 6 bases between. The CDR3 loop spans 12 amino acids. Here the CDR3 reads CASSFINGELFF. CDR3 coding DNA: TGTGCCAGCAGTTTTATTAACGGGGAGCTGTTTTTT.

The chain has TRBV7-9 and TRBJ2-2, with D perhaps matching TRBD2 (6 bases). Between the trimmed V and J ends, which lost 5 bases and 0 bases, there was a span of 10 bases. The CDR3 is 15 residues long. Germline CDR1 SEHNR, CDR2 FQNEAQ (reference sequence). CDR3 in amino acids: CASSHTSTNTGELFF. In nucleotides, the CDR3 is TGTGCCAGCAGCCATACTAGCACGAACACCGGGGAGCTGTTTTTT.

V and J are TRBV14 and TRBJ2-7, with TRBD2 identical over 7 bases. Germline CDR1 is SGHDN and CDR2 is FVKESK. The length of the CDR3 is 15 residues. The V segment lost 1 base and the J segment 1 base; nucleotides outside the gene matches: 4. CDR3 residues: CASSQGGGPSYEQYF. CDR3 DNA: TGTGCCAGCAGCCAAGGGGGAGGGCCGTCCTACGAGCAGTACTTC.

The V call is TRBV10-3, the J call TRBJ2-7, with TRBD1 matching over 7 bases. With V trimmed by 7 bases and J by 5 bases, 11 bases remained unmatched. Germline V lookup: CDR1 ENHRY, CDR2 SYGVKD. The CDR3 runs 14 residues. CDR3 residues: CAITPRQGVHEQYF. CDR3 coding DNA: TGTGCCATCACCCCTAGGCAGGGGGTCCACGAGCAGTACTTC.

The CDR3 sequence is CASSPGSPEYTEAFF. CDR3 coding DNA: TGTGCCAGCAGCCCAGGGTCCCCCGAATACACTGAAGCTTTCTTT. This chain uses TRBV6-5 with TRBJ1-1, with D possibly matching TRBD1 (5 bases). V was clipped by 6 bases and J by 3 bases, with 17 bases between them. The germline gives CDR1 MNHEY, CDR2 SVGAGI. This CDR3 is built from 15 residues.

This chain uses TRBV7-2 with TRBJ1-2, with D perhaps matching TRBD1 (5 bases). The CDR3 spans 13 residues. V shed 7 bases and J shed 6 bases, with 15 bases lying between them. Germline assignment: CDR1 SGHTA and CDR2 FQGNSA. CDR3 sequence: CASMQTGGDGYTF. In DNA form, the CDR3 reads TGTGCCAGCATGCAGACGGGGGGGGATGGCTACACCTTC.

This clone was counted only a few times. The chain has TRBV30 and TRBJ2-1; D is possibly TRBD1 (5 bases). CDR3 length equals 14 residues. The V end lost 5 bases, the J end lost 6 bases, and 17 bases lay between the germline ends. Per germline, CDR1 GTSNPN and CDR2 SVGIG (reference sequence). DNA of the CDR3: TGTGCCTGGGGAATTAAACAGGTTTTCAATGAGCAGTTCTTC. The encoded protein is CAWGIKQVFNEQFF.

This clone came up once. The gene calls are TRBV5-1 and TRBJ1-1, with 7 nucleotides matching TRBD1. This CDR3 has 15 amino acids. Trimming took 4 bases from V and 2 from J; bases not matched to a gene: 8. Germline CDR1 is SGHRS and CDR2 is YFSETQ. CDR3 nucleotide sequence: TGCGCCAGCAGCCCTGACGGACAGGTAAACACTGAAGCTTTCTTT. Its protein is CASSPDGQVNTEAFF.

This sequence joins TRBV27 and TRBJ2-1, with TRBD2 as a possible D gene (6 bases). V was pared by 4 bases and J by 9 bases, with 13 bases between. The CDR3 totals 13 residues. Germline loops: CDR1 MNHEY, CDR2 SMNVEV (reference sequence). The CDR3 nucleotides read TGTGCCAGCAGTTACGGGAGTCGGAGTGAGCAGTTCTTC. This translates into CASSYGSRSEQFF.

The sample holds a few counts of this clone. This rearrangement joins TRBV30 to TRBJ2-7, with TRBD1 matching over 9 bases. The germline CDR1 and CDR2 sequences are GTSNPN and SVGIG (reference sequence). With V trimmed by 1 base and J by 3 bases, 10 bases remained unmatched. The CDR3 runs 16 residues. Here the CDR3 reads CAWSGQQGALLYEQYF. The DNA for the CDR3 is TGTGCCTGGAGTGGACAACAGGGGGCACTCCTCTACGAGCAGTACTTC.

The chain is built from TRBV2 and TRBJ1-1, with 7 positions matching TRBD1. V lost 5 bases, J lost 4 bases, and 7 bases stayed unmatched. Germline loops: CDR1 SNHLY, CDR2 FYNNEI. The length of the CDR3 is 14 residues. DNA for the CDR3: TGTGCCAGCAGTTACAGGGGTGAGGGCACTGAAGCTTTCTTT. The encoded protein is CASSYRGEGTEAFF.